The 12 T cell receptor beta chains listed next were all sequenced from one sample in a study of shared clonotypes between healthy human individuals. Profiled with immunoSEQ multiplex PCR; TCRdb holds only in-frame clones, not every one. Of about 1.1 million clones detected, approximately 80% appear once; the ten largest clones hold about 0.52%. The sample consisted of memory CD4+ T cells from PBMCs. Subset here: CD45RA-negative fraction. Receptor source: a young man in good health. Some clones in this sample may be carry-over from other donors' samples.

This clone was counted a single time. The rearrangement uses TRBV7-8 and TRBJ2-7, with TRBD1 as a possible D gene (5 bases). Trimming shortened V by 5 bases and J by 2 bases, and 16 bases separated the two germline ends. This CDR3 comprises 15 residues. Germline-derived CDR1 and CDR2 are SGHVS and FQNEAQ. CDR3 nucleotides: TGTGCCAGCAGCCCTTATCAGGGCCCCACCTACGAGCAGTACTTC. It is translated as CASSPYQGPTYEQYF. The complete variable domain, with remaining parts taken from reference TRBV7-8 and TRBJ2-7, reads GAGVSQSPRYKVAKRGQDVALRCDPISGHVSLFWYQQALGQGPEFLTYFQNEAQLDKSGLPSDRFFAERPEGSVSTLKIQRTQQEDSAVYLCASSPYQGPTYEQYFGPGTRLTVT.

The rearrangement uses TRBV6-6 and TRBJ2-3; 8 nucleotides agree with TRBD1. The CDR3 contains 15 residues. Germline values: CDR1 MNHNY, CDR2 SVGAGI (reference sequence). The V and J ends lost 4 bases and 3 bases, in that order; junction bases with no gene match: 6. The CDR3 sequence: CASSLQGVGTDTQYF. CDR3 in DNA: TGTGCCAGCAGTTTACAGGGGGTTGGGACAGATACGCAGTATTTT.

This clone showed up many times. The chain uses TRBV14 and TRBJ1-3; TRBD1 is a possible D gene (6 bases). CDR3 length equals 15 residues. Germline CDR1 SGHDN, CDR2 FVKESK. V dropped 4 bases and J dropped 8 bases, with 18 bases sitting between them. The CDR3 coding sequence is TGTGCCAGCAGCCGAACCTACGGGGGCGAGGACACCATATATTTT. Translated, it gives CASSRTYGGEDTIYF.

The genes are TRBV19 and TRBJ2-2; no definite D call. CDR3 length: 13 residues. Germline CDR1 LNHDA, CDR2 SQIVND (reference sequence). The V and J ends lost 3 bases and 6 bases respectively, with 8 bases between them. This CDR3 is CASSMVGAGELFF. The CDR3 region has the DNA TGTGCCAGTAGTATGGTTGGGGCCGGGGAGCTGTTTTTT.

The J gene is TRBJ1-2, the V gene TRBV6-6; 9 bases match TRBD1. The CDR3 spans 16 residues. Losses at the gene ends were 2 bases for V and 4 bases for J; bases not matched to a gene: 8. Germline CDR1 reads MNHNY; CDR2 reads SVGAGI (reference sequence). In DNA form, the CDR3 reads TGTGCCAGCAGTTACCCTGCGGACAGGGGAAGCTATGGCTACACCTTC. Translated: CASSYPADRGSYGYTF.

This clone was seen more than once but under ten times. V usage is TRBV6-5 and J usage is TRBJ1-1, with D tentatively TRBD1 (5 bases). Germline V gene sequence: CDR1 MNHEY, CDR2 SVGAGI. This CDR3 has 15 residues. V lost 3 bases to trimming and J lost 1 base, with 12 bases between them. CDR3 bases: TGTGCCAGCAGTTATCAGGGACCCCGGAACACTGAAGCTTTCTTT. This codes for CASSYQGPRNTEAFF.

V usage is TRBV4-2 and J usage is TRBJ2-7; possible D gene TRBD1, 5 bases. CDR3 size: 19 residues. Trimming stripped 3 bases from V and 0 bases from J, with 24 bases between. In germline, CDR1 is LGHNA, CDR2 YNFKEQ. Written as DNA, the CDR3 is TGTGCCAGCAGCCATCCCTCATGGGGCCCCGCAGGGCTCTCCTACGAGCAGTACTTC. Translation gives CASSHPSWGPAGLSYEQYF.

The V gene is TRBV9, the J gene TRBJ2-3, with D possibly matching TRBD1 (5 bases). V gave up 0 bases and J gave up 1 base, with 6 bases separating them. This CDR3 is built from 14 residues. Germline CDR1 and CDR2: SGDLS and YYNGEE. The CDR3 coding sequence is TGTGCCAGCAGCGTAGGACAGCGCACAGATACGCAGTATTTT. Encoded protein: CASSVGQRTDTQYF.

This clone was recorded at least ten times. J is TRBJ1-1 and V is TRBV5-1, with TRBD1 as a possible D gene (5 bases). V lost 5 bases and J 4 bases, leaving 15 bases between the germline ends. The CDR3 extends over 14 amino acids. From germline, CDR1 is SGHRS and CDR2 YFSETQ. The CDR3 sequence is CASREGQPGTEAFF. Here the CDR3 DNA reads TGCGCCAGCAGAGAGGGGCAGCCAGGCACTGAAGCTTTCTTT.

The chain has TRBV28 and TRBJ2-7, with D tentatively TRBD2 (6 bases). Germline V gives CDR1 MDHEN, CDR2 SYDVKM. The CDR3 spans 15 residues. V was trimmed by 5 bases and J by 2 bases, leaving 16 bases between them. CDR3 sequence (DNA): TGTGCCAGCAGTGCGCCTTCGGAGGGAGCCTACGAGCAGTACTTC. Translation: CASSAPSEGAYEQYF.

V usage is TRBV5-4 and J usage is TRBJ1-2; TRBD1 agrees at 8 bases. The V gene end was trimmed by 4 bases and the J gene end by 4 bases; junction bases not matched to a gene: 6. This CDR3 is 14 amino acids long. Germline loops: CDR1 SGHNT, CDR2 YYREEE (reference sequence). CDR3 sequence: CASSGGQGRYGYTF. The CDR3 DNA follows: TGTGCCAGCAGCGGAGGACAGGGCCGCTATGGCTACACCTTC.

The chain combines TRBV10-3 with TRBJ1-2; possibly TRBD1 for D (6 bases). Trimming left V 6 bases short and J 6 bases short, with 14 bases between. The germline V gene encodes CDR1 ENHRY and CDR2 SYGVKD. The CDR3 length is 13 residues. Here the CDR3 reads CAISPQGQNGYTF. The CDR3 region has the DNA TGTGCCATCAGCCCGCAAGGACAGAATGGCTACACCTTC.